This T cell receptor (beta chain) came from a study of OX40 agonist ivuxolimab in advanced cancers. The method was immunoSEQ multiplex PCR; TCRdb's version includes in-frame clones alone and lacks a portion of them. Of roughly 70,000 clones listed, about 85% are singletons. Trimming took 6 bases from V and 0 from J, leaving 9 bases between them. This CDR3 has 13 amino acids. Germline loops: CDR1 SGHTA, CDR2 FQGTGA. This sequence was found in an adult with an advanced solid tumor such as melanoma, head and neck, liver or kidney cancer. V usage is TRBV7-3 and J usage is TRBJ2-7, with D possibly matching TRBD1 (5 bases). The source material was CD4+ or CD8+ T cells sorted from blood, sampled in a trial of the OX40 agonist ivuxolimab. The CDR3 DNA follows: TGTGCCAGCAGTGAAGGGGCCTCCTACGAGCAGTACTTC. Translation gives CASSEGASYEQYF.